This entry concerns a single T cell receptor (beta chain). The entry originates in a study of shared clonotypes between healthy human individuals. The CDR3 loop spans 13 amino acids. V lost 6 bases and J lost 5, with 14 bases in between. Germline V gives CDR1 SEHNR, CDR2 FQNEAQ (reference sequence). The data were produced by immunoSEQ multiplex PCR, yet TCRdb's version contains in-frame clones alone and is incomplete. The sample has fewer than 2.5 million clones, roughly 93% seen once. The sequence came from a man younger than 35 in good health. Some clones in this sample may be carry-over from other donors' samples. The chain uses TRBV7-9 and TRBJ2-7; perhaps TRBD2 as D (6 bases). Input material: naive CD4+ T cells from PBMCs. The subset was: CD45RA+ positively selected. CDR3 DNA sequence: TGTGCCAGCAGTTTTACGGGGGTTAACGAGCAGTACTTC. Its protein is CASSFTGVNEQYF. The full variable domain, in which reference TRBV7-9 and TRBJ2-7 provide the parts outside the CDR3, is DTGVSQNPRHKITKRGQNVTFRCDPISEHNRLYWYRQTLGQGPEFLTYFQNEAQLEKSRLLSDRFSAERPKGSFSTLEIQRTEQGDSAMYLCASSFTGVNEQYFGPGTRLTVT.